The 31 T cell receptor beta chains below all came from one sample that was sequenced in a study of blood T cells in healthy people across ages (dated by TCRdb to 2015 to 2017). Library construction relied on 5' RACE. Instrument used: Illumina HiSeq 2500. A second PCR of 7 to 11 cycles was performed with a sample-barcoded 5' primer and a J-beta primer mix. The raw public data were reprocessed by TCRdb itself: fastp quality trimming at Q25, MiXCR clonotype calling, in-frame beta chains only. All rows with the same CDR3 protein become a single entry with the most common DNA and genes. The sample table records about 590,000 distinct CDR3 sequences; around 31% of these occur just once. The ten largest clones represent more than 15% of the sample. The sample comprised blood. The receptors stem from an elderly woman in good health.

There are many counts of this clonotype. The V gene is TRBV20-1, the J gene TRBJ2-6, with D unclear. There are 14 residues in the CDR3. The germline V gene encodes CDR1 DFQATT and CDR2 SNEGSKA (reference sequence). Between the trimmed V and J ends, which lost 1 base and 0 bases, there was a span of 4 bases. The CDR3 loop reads CSARGDSGANVLTF. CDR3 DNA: TGCAGTGCTAGAGGGGACTCTGGGGCCAACGTCCTGACTTTC.

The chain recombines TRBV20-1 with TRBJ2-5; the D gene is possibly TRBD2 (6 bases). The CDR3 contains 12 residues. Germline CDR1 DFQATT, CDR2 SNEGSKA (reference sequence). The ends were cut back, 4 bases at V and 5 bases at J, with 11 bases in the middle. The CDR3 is CSANGGEETQYF. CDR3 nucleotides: TGCAGTGCTAACGGGGGTGAGGAGACCCAGTACTTC.

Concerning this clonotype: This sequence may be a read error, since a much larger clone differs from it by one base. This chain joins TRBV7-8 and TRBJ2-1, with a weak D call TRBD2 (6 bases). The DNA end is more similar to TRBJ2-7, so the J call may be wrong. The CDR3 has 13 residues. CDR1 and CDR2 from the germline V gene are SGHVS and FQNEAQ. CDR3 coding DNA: TGTGCCAGCAGCTTACGCACTAGCAATGAGCAGTACTTC. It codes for CASSLRTSNEQYF.

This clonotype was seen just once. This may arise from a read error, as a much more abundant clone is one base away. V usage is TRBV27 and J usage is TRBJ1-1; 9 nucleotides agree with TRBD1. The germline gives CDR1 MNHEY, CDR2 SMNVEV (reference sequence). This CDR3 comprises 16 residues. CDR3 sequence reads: CAGSLYRTGVNTEAFF. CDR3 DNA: TGTGCCGGCAGTTTATACAGGACAGGGGTGAACACTGAAGCTTTCTTT.

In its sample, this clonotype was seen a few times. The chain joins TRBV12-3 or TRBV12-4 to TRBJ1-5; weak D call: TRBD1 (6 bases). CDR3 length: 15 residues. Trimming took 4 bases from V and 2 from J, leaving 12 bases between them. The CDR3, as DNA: TGTGCCAGCAGTTATAGGGGGGGCCGCAATCAGCCCCAGCATTTT. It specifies CASSYRGGRNQPQHF.

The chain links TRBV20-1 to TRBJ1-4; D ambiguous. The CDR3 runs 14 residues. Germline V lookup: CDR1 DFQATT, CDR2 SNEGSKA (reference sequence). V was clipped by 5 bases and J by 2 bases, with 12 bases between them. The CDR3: CSAGAFGTNEKLFF. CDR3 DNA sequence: TGCAGTGCTGGAGCTTTTGGGACTAATGAAAAACTGTTTTTT.

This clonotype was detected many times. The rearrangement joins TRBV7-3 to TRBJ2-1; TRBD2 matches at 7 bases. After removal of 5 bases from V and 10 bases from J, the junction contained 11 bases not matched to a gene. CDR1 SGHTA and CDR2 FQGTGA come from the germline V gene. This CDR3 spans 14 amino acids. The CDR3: CASSRGGEGREQFF. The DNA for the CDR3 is TGTGCCAGCAGCCGCGGCGGGGAGGGACGGGAGCAGTTCTTC.

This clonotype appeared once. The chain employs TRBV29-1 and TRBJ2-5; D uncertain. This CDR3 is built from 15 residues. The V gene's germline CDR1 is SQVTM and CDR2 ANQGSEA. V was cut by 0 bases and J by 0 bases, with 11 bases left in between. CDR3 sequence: CSVEDHRKYQETQYF. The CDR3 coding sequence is TGCAGCGTTGAAGATCATAGGAAGTACCAAGAGACCCAGTACTTC. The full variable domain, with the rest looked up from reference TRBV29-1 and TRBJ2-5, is SAVISQKPSRDICQRGTSLTIQCQVDSQVTMMFWYRQQPGQSLTLIATANQGSEATYESGFVIDKFPISRPNLTFSTLTVSNMSPEDSSIYLCSVEDHRKYQETQYFGPGTRLLVL.

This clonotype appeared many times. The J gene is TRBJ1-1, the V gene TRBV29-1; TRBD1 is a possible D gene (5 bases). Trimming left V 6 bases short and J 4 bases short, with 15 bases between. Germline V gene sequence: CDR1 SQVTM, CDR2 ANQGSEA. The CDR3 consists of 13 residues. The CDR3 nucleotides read TGCAGCGTCTCCTATGGGGCTAGCACTGAAGCTTTCTTT. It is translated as CSVSYGASTEAFF.

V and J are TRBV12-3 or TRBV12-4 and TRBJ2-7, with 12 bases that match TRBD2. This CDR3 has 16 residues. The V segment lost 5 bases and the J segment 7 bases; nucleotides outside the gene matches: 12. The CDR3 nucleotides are TGTGCCAGCAGTCGTAGGACTAGCGGGGCCACCAATGAGCAGTACTTC. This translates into CASSRRTSGATNEQYF.

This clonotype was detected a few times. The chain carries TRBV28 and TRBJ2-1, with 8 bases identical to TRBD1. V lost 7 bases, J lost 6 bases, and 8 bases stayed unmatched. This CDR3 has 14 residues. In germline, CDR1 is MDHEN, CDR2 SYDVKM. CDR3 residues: CASTIRTGRNEQFF. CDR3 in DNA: TGTGCCAGCACCATACGGACAGGGCGCAATGAGCAGTTCTTC.

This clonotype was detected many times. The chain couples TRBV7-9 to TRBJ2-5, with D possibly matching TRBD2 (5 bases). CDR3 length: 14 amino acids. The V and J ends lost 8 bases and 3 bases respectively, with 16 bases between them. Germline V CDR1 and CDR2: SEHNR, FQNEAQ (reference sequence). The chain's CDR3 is CASLRGQFEETQYF. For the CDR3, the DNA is TGTGCCAGCCTTCGAGGGCAGTTCGAAGAGACCCAGTACTTC.

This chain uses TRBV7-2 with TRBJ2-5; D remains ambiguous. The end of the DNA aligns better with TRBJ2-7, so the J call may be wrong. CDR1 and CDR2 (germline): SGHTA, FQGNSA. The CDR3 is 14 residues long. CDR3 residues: CASSSARDYYEQYF. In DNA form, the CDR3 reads TGTGCCAGCAGCTCCGCCAGAGATTACTACGAGCAGTACTTC.

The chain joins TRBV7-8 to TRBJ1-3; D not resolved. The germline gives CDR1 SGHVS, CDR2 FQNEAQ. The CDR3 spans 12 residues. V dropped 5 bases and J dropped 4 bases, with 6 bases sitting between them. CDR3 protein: CASSPTGNTIYF. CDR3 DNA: TGTGCCAGCAGCCCCACCGGAAACACCATATATTTT.

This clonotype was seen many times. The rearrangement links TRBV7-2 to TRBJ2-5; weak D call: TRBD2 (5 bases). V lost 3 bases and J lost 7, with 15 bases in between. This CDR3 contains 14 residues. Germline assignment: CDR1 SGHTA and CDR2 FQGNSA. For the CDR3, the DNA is TGTGCCAGCAGCTTCAGTAGCGCGATACCGACCCAGTACTTC. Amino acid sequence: CASSFSSAIPTQYF.

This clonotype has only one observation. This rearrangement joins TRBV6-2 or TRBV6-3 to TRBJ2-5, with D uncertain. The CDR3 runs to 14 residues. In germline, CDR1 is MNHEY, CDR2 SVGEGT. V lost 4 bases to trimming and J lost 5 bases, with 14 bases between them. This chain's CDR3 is CASSLEGFGETQYF. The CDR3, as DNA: TGTGCCAGCAGTTTAGAAGGGTTCGGGGAGACCCAGTACTTC.

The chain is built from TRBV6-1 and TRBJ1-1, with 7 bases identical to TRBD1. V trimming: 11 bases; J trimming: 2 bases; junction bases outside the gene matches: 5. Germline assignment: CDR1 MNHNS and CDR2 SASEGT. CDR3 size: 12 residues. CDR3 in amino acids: CAGRQGNTEAFF. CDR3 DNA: TGTGCCGGACGACAGGGTAACACTGAAGCTTTCTTT.

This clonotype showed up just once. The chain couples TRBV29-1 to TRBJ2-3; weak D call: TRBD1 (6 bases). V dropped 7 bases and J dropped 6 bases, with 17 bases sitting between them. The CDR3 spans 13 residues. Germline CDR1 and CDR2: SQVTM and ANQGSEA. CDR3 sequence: CSGTRGISDTQYF. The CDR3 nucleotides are TGCAGCGGTACAAGGGGGATCAGCGATACGCAGTATTTT.

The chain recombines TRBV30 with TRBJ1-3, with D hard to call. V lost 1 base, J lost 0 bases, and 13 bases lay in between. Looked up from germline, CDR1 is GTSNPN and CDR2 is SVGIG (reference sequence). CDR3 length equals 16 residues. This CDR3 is CAWSDFFRSSGNTIYF. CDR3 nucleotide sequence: TGTGCCTGGAGTGATTTTTTCCGAAGCTCTGGAAACACCATATATTTT.

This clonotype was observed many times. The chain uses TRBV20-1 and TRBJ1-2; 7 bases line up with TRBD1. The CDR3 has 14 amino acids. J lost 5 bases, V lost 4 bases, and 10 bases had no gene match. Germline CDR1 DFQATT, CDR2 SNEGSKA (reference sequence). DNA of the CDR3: TGCAGTGCTAACTCGGACACAGGGGCTTATGGCTACACCTTC. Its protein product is CSANSDTGAYGYTF.

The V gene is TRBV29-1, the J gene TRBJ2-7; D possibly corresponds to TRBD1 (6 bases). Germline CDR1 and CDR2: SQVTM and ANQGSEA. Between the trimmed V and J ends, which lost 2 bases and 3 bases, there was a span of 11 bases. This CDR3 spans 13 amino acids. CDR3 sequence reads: CSVEQDSNYEQYF. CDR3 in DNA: TGCAGCGTTGAACAGGACAGCAACTACGAGCAGTACTTC.

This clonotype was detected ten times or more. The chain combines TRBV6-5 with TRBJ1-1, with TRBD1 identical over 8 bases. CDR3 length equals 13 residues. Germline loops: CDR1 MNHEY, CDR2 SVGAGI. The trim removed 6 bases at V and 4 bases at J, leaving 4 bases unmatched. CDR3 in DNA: TGTGCCAGCAGGGGACAGGAGGGCACTGAAGCTTTCTTT. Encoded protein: CASRGQEGTEAFF.

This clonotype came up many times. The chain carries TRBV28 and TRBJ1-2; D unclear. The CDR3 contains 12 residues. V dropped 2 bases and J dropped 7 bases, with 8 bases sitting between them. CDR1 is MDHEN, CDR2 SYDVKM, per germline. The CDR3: CASSLRTPGYTF. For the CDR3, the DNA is TGTGCCAGCAGTTTACGAACGCCTGGCTACACCTTC.

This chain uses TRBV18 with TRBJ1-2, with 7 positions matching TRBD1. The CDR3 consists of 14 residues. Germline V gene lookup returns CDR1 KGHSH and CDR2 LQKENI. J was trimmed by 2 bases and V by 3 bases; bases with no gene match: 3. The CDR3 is CASSPKGQNYGYTF. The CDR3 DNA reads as TGTGCCAGCTCACCGAAGGGACAGAACTATGGCTACACCTTC. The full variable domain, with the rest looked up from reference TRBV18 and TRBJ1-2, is NAGVMQNPRHLVRRRGQEARLRCSPMKGHSHVYWYRQLPEEGLKFMVYLQKENIIDESGMPKERFSAEFPKEGPSILRIQQVVRGDSAAYFCASSPKGQNYGYTFGSGTRLTVV.

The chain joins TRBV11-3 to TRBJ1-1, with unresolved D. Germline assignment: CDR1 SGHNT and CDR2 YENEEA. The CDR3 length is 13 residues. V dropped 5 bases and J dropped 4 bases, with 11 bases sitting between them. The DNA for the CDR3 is TGTGCCAGCAGCGAAGGCCTGAGCACTGAAGCTTTCTTT. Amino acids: CASSEGLSTEAFF.

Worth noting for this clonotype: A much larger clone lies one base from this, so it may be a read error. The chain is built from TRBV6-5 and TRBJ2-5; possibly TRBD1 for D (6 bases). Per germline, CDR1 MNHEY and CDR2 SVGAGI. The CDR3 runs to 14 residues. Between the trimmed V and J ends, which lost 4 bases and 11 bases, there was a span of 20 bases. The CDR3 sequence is CASSSSDRYNEQYF. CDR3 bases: TGTGCCAGCAGTTCCTCAGACAGGTACAATGAGCAGTACTTC.

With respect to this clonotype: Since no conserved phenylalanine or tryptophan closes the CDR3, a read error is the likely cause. The CDR3 loop is CASSLSTSGGAGIQYC. The CDR3 nucleotides are TGTGCCAGCAGTCTATCGACTAGCGGGGGGGCTGGCATTCAGTACTGC. The chain links TRBV6-2 or TRBV6-3 to TRBJ2-7; 14 bases map to TRBD2. Judging by the DNA end, TRBJ2-4 fits better; the J call may be wrong. The CDR3 loop spans 16 amino acids. Germline V gives CDR1 MNHEY, CDR2 SVGEGT.

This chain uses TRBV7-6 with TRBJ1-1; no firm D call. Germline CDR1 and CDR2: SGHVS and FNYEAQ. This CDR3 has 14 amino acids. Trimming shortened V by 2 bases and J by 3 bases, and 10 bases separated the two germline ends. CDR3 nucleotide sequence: TGTGCCAGCAGCTTATCCGGGAGGGACACTGAAGCTTTCTTT. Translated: CASSLSGRDTEAFF.

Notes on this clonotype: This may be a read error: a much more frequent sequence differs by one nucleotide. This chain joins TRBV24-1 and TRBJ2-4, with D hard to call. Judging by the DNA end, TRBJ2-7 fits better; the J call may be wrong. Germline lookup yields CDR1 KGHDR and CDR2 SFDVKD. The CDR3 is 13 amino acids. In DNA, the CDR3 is TGTGTCACCAGAGGTCCAGGCGAGGACGAGCAGTACTTC. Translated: CVTRGPGEDEQYF.

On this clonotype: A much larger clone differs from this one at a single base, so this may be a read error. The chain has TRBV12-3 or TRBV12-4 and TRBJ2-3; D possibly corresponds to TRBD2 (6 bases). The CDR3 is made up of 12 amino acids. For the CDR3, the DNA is TGTGCCAGCAGTTTGACTAGAGATACGCGGTATTTT. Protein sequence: CASSLTRDTRYF.

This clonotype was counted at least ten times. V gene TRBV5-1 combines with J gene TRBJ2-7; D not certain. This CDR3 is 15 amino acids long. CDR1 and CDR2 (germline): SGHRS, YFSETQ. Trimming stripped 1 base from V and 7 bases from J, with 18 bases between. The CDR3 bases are TGCGCCAGCAGCTTGAGGCCTATACTTCAAGGAGAGCAGTACTTC. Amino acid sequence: CASSLRPILQGEQYF.